This T cell receptor (beta chain) was recovered during a study of control samples from healthy donors and cancer patients. Repertoires were generated with immunoSEQ multiplex PCR, while TCRdb's copy carries only in-frame clones and drops some. This table has some 130,000 clones, about 87% appearing once. Material for sequencing was blood. This sequence was found in a man aged 35 to 55 in good health.

The CDR3 bases are TGTGCCAGTAAGTCCTCCGGAGGGATTTTGGAGACCCAGTACTTC. It translates to CASKSSGGILETQYF. The J gene is TRBJ2-5, the V gene TRBV19; TRBD2 is a possible D gene (6 bases). The CDR3 sequence is 15 residues long. The V end was cut by 7 bases, the J end by 5 bases, with 20 bases between. Germline V gene lookup returns CDR1 LNHDA and CDR2 SQIVND (reference sequence).